A selection of T cell receptor beta chains follows, all from one sample in a study of T cells after yellow fever vaccination. TCRdb redid the calling of the 5' RACE reads with MiXCR, one entry per CDR3 protein. The sample holds a few hundred thousand distinct CDR3 sequences; 8.1% are singletons and the top ten take 15% to 20%. Sequencing used PBMCs, obtained roughly 45 days after the first yellow fever vaccination. Receptors were obtained from a man aged 18 to 29 who received the YFV17D yellow fever vaccine. Each CDR3 is given with its conserved first and last residue. The D gene is left open where the match is weak. Rows give clone size only sometimes, using once, few, many, or a class for an expanded clone.

J gene	V gene	clone size	D gene	CDR3 DNA	CDR3 protein
TRBJ2-5	TRBV5-1	NA	NA	TGCGCCAGCAGGACAAACGGAGCTGGGCAAGAGACCCAGTACTTC	CASRTNGAGQETQYF
TRBJ1-5	TRBV18	NA	TRBD1	TGTGCCAGCTCACCGGGACAGATTAGCAATCAGCCCAAGCATTTT	CASSPGQISNQPKHF
TRBJ2-3	TRBV20-1	NA	NA	TGCAGTGCTAGACAGGGCCCGGATACGCAGTATTTT	CSARQGPDTQYF
TRBJ1-2	TRBV29-1	many	TRBD1	TGCAGCGTTGACTTCAGAGGGGGCACGGACTATGGCTACACCTTC	CSVDFRGGTDYGYTF
TRBJ2-1	TRBV5-1	many	NA	TGCGCCAGCAGCCTCTTGGAGCGAGGGTCCTACAATGAGCAGTTCTTC	CASSLLERGSYNEQFF
TRBJ1-1	TRBV7-3	few	NA	TGTGCCAGCAGCTTAGTCCGTGCAACGGGATACACTGAAGCTTTCTTT	CASSLVRATGYTEAFF
TRBJ2-7	TRBV7-2	few	NA	TGTGCCAGCAGCTTCGGCGGGGTAACCTACGAGCAGTACTTC	CASSFGGVTYEQYF
TRBJ2-7	TRBV20-1	few	NA	TGCAGTGCTACAGGAAACTACGAGCAGTACTTC	CSATGNYEQYF
TRBJ2-7	TRBV4-2	NA	TRBD2	TGTGCCAGCAGCCATCTGAGCGGGGATCGGTACGAGCAGTACTTC	CASSHLSGDRYEQYF
TRBJ1-5	TRBV7-9	NA	NA	TGTGCCAGCAGCCCCGACGGGGGTTTCCAGCCCCAGCATTTT	CASSPDGGFQPQHF
TRBJ2-1	TRBV12-3/TRBV12-4	few	NA	TGTGCCAGCAGTCCCTTACTGGACAGCCTGAACCACAATGAGCAGTTCTTC	CASSPLLDSLNHNEQFF
TRBJ2-3	TRBV7-9	many	TRBD2	TGTGCCAGCAGCCCCCGGGCTAGCGGGGGGGATACGCAGTATTTT	CASSPRASGGDTQYF
TRBJ2-3	TRBV5-1	NA	TRBD2	TGCGCCAGCAGCTTGATGGCGGGGGGGCCGGTAGATACGCAGTATTTT	CASSLMAGGPVDTQYF
TRBJ1-4	TRBV2	NA	NA	TGTGCCAGCAATATCCGGGACAAAAATGAAAAACTGTTTTTT	CASNIRDKNEKLFF
TRBJ2-6	TRBV6-1	few	NA	TGTGCCAGCAGGCTTTCCCGGGGGGCCGGCTCAGGGGCCAACGTCCTGACTTTC	CASRLSRGAGSGANVLTF
TRBJ2-7	TRBV18	NA	TRBD1	TGTGCCAGCTCACCAGTTAGGGGGCCGGTTTACGAGCAGTACTTC	CASSPVRGPVYEQYF
TRBJ2-1	TRBV5-1	NA	TRBD1	TGCGCCAGCAGCTTGCCATCGACAGGGTTGATCCACAATGAGCAGTTCTTC	CASSLPSTGLIHNEQFF